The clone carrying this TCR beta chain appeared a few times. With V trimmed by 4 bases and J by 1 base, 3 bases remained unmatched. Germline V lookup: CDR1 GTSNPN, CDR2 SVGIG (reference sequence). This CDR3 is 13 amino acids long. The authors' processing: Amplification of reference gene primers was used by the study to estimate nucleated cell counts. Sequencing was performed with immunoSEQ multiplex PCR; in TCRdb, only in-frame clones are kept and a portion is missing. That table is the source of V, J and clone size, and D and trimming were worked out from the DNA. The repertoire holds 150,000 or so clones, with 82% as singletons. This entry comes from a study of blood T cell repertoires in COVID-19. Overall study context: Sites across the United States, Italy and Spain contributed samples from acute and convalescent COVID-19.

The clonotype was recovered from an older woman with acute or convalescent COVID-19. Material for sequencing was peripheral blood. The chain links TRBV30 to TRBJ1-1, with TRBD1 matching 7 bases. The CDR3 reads CAWMPGGNTEAFF. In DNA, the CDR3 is TGTGCCTGGATGCCAGGGGGGAACACTGAAGCTTTCTTT.